Below are 25 T cell receptor beta chains sequenced from a single sample in a study of OX40 agonist ivuxolimab in advanced cancers. Preparation of the library involved the immunoSEQ multiplex PCR assay. TCRdb took this table from immuneACCESS and kept in-frame rearrangements with V and J called. Such tables lack part of the clones; where checked against another copy, unresolved V genes explain under half of the gap, and the rest is unexplained. Present in this sample are approximately 59,000 clones, approximately 90% of which were seen just once. The ten biggest clones cover 0.76% of the sample. The sample was CD4+ or CD8+ T cells sorted from blood, taken in a trial of the OX40 agonist ivuxolimab. Receptor source: an adult with an advanced solid tumor such as melanoma, head and neck, liver or kidney cancer.

The chain carries TRBV19 and TRBJ1-5, with D unresolved. Trimming shortened V by 5 bases and J by 5 bases, and 10 bases separated the two germline ends. The CDR3 extends over 13 amino acids. Per the germline V gene, CDR1 is LNHDA and CDR2 is SQIVND (reference sequence). The CDR3 sequence is CASSQRSHQPQHF. The CDR3 coding sequence is TGTGCCAGTAGTCAGCGTTCTCATCAGCCCCAGCATTTT.

The V call is TRBV28, the J call TRBJ2-1, with 7 nucleotides matching TRBD2. The trim removed 3 bases at V and 4 bases at J, leaving 12 bases unmatched. This CDR3 spans 17 amino acids. Germline assignment: CDR1 MDHEN and CDR2 SYDVKM. The CDR3 DNA follows: TGTGCCAGCAGTTTTTTATCACTAGCGACCAATTACAATGAGCAGTTCTTC. Protein product: CASSFLSLATNYNEQFF.

DNA for the CDR3: TGTGCCAGCAGCCCACGGCGGGACAGCTCCTACAATGAGCAGTTCTTC. Protein: CASSPRRDSSYNEQFF. The chain uses TRBV28 and TRBJ2-1; a possible D gene is TRBD1 (7 bases). Trimming took 6 bases from V and 0 from J, leaving 15 bases between them. Germline V gives CDR1 MDHEN, CDR2 SYDVKM. This CDR3 spans 16 amino acids.

This clone is a singleton in its sample. This sequence joins TRBV5-1 and TRBJ2-2; D not certain. The CDR3 extends over 14 amino acids. Trimming left V 9 bases short and J 0 bases short, with 12 bases between. Germline assignment: CDR1 SGHRS and CDR2 YFSETQ. The CDR3 sequence is CATRVLTNTGELFF. The CDR3 region has the DNA TGCGCCACCAGAGTTCTCACGAACACCGGGGAGCTGTTTTTT.

The chain links TRBV5-1 to TRBJ2-3; TRBD1 matches 7 bases. In germline, CDR1 is SGHRS, CDR2 YFSETQ. This CDR3 spans 14 amino acids. J was trimmed by 5 bases and V by 7 bases; bases with no gene match: 10. CDR3: CASQTGFSEDTQYF. The CDR3 DNA sequence: TGCGCCAGCCAGACAGGGTTCTCCGAAGATACGCAGTATTTT.

J is TRBJ1-6 and V is TRBV28; perhaps TRBD1 as D (6 bases). Germline V gives CDR1 MDHEN, CDR2 SYDVKM. The length of the CDR3 is 15 residues. Trimming stripped 8 bases from V and 7 bases from J, with 18 bases between. The CDR3 here is CASLQPQGNNSPLHF. The CDR3 nucleotides are TGTGCCAGCCTTCAACCTCAGGGGAACAATTCACCCCTCCACTTT. Variable domain in full (rest from reference TRBV28 and TRBJ1-6): DVKVTQSSRYLVKRTGEKVFLECVQDMDHENMFWYRQDPGLGLRLIYFSYDVKMKEKGDIPEGYSVSREKKERFSLILESASTNQTSMYLCASLQPQGNNSPLHFGNGTRLTVT.

The chain recombines TRBV7-3 with TRBJ2-3; D remains unclear. CDR1 and CDR2 (germline): SGHTA, FQGTGA. This CDR3 contains 14 residues. V was trimmed by 2 bases and J by 8 bases, leaving 14 bases between them. The CDR3 region has the DNA TGTGCCAGCAGCTTAGATGGGGTGGTGGGTACGCAGTATTTT. Protein sequence: CASSLDGVVGTQYF.

This chain connects TRBV28 to TRBJ2-1; unclear D gene. CDR1 is MDHEN and CDR2 is SYDVKM in the germline V gene. Between the trimmed V and J ends, which lost 7 bases and 6 bases, there was a span of 16 bases. This CDR3 spans 14 amino acids. This CDR3 reads CASNSRVFFNEQFF. CDR3 coding DNA: TGTGCCAGCAACTCACGGGTCTTTTTCAATGAGCAGTTCTTC.

The chain links TRBV7-2 to TRBJ2-7; D possibly corresponds to TRBD2 (5 bases). The V end lost 1 base, the J end lost 0 bases, and 10 bases lay between the germline ends. The germline CDR1 and CDR2 sequences are SGHTA and FQGNSA. The length of the CDR3 is 15 residues. The CDR3 spells CASSLVPRVSYEQYF. The CDR3 DNA is TGTGCCAGCAGCTTAGTTCCGCGGGTCTCCTACGAGCAGTACTTC.

V is TRBV7-2 and J is TRBJ2-5; D ambiguous. Germline assignment: CDR1 SGHTA and CDR2 FQGNSA. This CDR3 has 12 residues. V lost 4 bases, J lost 7 bases, and 10 bases lay in between. CDR3 bases: TGTGCCAGCAGCTCCATCTTGGGGACCCAGTACTTC. Translation gives CASSSILGTQYF.

The CDR3 is CASGSTGLFQETQYF. The DNA of the CDR3 is TGTGCCAGCGGCTCGACAGGGTTGTTTCAAGAGACCCAGTACTTC. The chain employs TRBV28 and TRBJ2-5; TRBD1 agrees at 7 bases. This CDR3 comprises 15 residues. With 8 bases clipped from V and 2 bases from J, the junction kept 11 bases outside the gene matches. The V gene's germline CDR1 is MDHEN and CDR2 SYDVKM.

This chain uses TRBV11-2 with TRBJ2-1; the D is unclear. Trimming took 4 bases from V and 9 from J, leaving 10 bases between them. The CDR3 totals 12 residues. CDR1 is SGHAT and CDR2 is FQNNGV in the germline V gene. CDR3 protein: CASSSPPSEQFF. The CDR3 bases are TGTGCCAGCAGCTCGCCCCCGAGTGAGCAGTTCTTC.

V is TRBV7-9 and J is TRBJ1-2; D not certain. Germline CDR1 is SEHNR and CDR2 is FQNEAQ (reference sequence). The CDR3 covers 14 residues. The V and J ends lost 4 bases and 8 bases respectively, with 17 bases between them. CDR3 sequence: CASSYEDGVGGYTF. CDR3 coding DNA: TGTGCCAGCAGCTACGAGGATGGTGTTGGAGGCTACACCTTC.

The chain couples TRBV18 to TRBJ2-5, with 13 bases matching TRBD2. Looked up from germline, CDR1 is KGHSH and CDR2 is LQKENI. The CDR3 runs to 22 residues. J was trimmed by 5 bases and V by 2 bases; bases with no gene match: 23. The CDR3 DNA sequence: TGTGCCAGCTCACCAGTGCAGGTCGGGACTAGCGGGACCTCCGCCTCACGGGAGACCCAGTACTTC. Its translation: CASSPVQVGTSGTSASRETQYF.

This clone was detected once. The chain is built from TRBV4-3 and TRBJ1-2; 11 bases agree with TRBD1. The junction had 15 bases not matched to a gene; V was cut back by 3 bases and J by 6 bases. CDR1 is LGHNA and CDR2 is YSLEER in the germline V gene. The CDR3 length is 18 residues. In DNA, the CDR3 is TGCGCCAGCAGCCAGGGGCTTGGGACAGGGGGAAAAGCGGATGGCTACACCTTC. This codes for CASSQGLGTGGKADGYTF.

In its sample, this clone was seen once. V gene TRBV11-3 combines with J gene TRBJ2-1, with D uncertain. The CDR3 sequence is 16 residues long. CDR1 is SGHNT, CDR2 YENEEA, per germline. V lost 5 bases, J lost 6 bases, and 20 bases lay in between. CDR3 in DNA: TGTGCCAGCAGCCGATTTCAGGACCCTCCTGGCAATGAGCAGTTCTTC. It yields the protein CASSRFQDPPGNEQFF.

The V and J genes are TRBV7-2 and TRBJ2-7, with D maybe TRBD1 (6 bases). This CDR3 contains 15 residues. Germline V gene lookup returns CDR1 SGHTA and CDR2 FQGNSA. Trimming shortened V by 3 bases and J by 0 bases, and 12 bases separated the two germline ends. CDR3 sequence reads: CASSFSQGISYEQYF. CDR3 sequence (DNA): TGTGCCAGCAGCTTCTCACAGGGAATCTCCTACGAGCAGTACTTC.

In this sample, this clone turned up a few times. The chain uses TRBV19 and TRBJ2-3; no firm D call. V lost 5 bases to trimming and J lost 1 base, with 13 bases between them. There are 15 residues in the CDR3. Germline V gene data show CDR1 as LNHDA and CDR2 as SQIVND (reference sequence). The CDR3 sequence: CASSPGNRGTDTQYF. The CDR3 DNA is TGTGCCAGTAGTCCCGGAAATAGAGGCACAGATACGCAGTATTTT.

This sequence joins TRBV15 and TRBJ1-3, with D hard to call. This CDR3 has 14 residues. The germline V gene encodes CDR1 LNHNV and CDR2 YYDKDF (reference sequence). V was pared by 0 bases and J by 4 bases, with 7 bases between. Here the CDR3 reads CATSRDRAGNTIYF. The CDR3 DNA follows: TGTGCCACCAGCAGAGATAGAGCGGGAAACACCATATATTTT.

The rearrangement uses TRBV6-5 and TRBJ1-4; 7 nucleotides agree with TRBD1. CDR1 and CDR2 from the germline V gene are MNHEY and SVGAGI. V gave up 4 bases and J gave up 5 bases; unmatched junction bases: 7. The CDR3 is 15 amino acids. For the CDR3, the DNA is TGTGCCAGCAGTTCCCGGCAGGGGGGGAATGAAAAACTGTTTTTT. Its translation is CASSSRQGGNEKLFF.

The chain couples TRBV14 to TRBJ1-4; 9 bases are shared with TRBD1. The CDR3 covers 18 residues. The germline V gene encodes CDR1 SGHDN and CDR2 FVKESK. V shed 5 bases and J 1 base; nucleotides not matched to a gene: 11. CDR3 amino acids: CASSYRQGVVGTNEKLFF. Here the CDR3 DNA reads TGTGCCAGCAGCTACAGACAGGGGGTTGTCGGAACTAATGAAAAACTGTTTTTT.

The chain is built from TRBV7-2 and TRBJ2-7; D might be TRBD2 (5 bases). The V and J ends lost 5 bases and 0 bases respectively, with 14 bases between them. This CDR3 comprises 15 residues. CDR1 is SGHTA and CDR2 is FQGNSA in the germline V gene. As DNA, the CDR3 is TGTGCCAGCAGCCCCACTAGGACCCTCTCCTACGAGCAGTACTTC. Amino acid sequence: CASSPTRTLSYEQYF.

This clone showed up just a few times. The chain combines TRBV27 with TRBJ2-3, with D possibly being TRBD1 (6 bases). This CDR3 has 14 amino acids. Germline V gene data show CDR1 as MNHEY and CDR2 as SMNVEV (reference sequence). V lost 5 bases to trimming and J lost 2 bases, with 11 bases between them. Here the CDR3 DNA reads TGTGCCAGCAGTGGCCACAGGGTCACAGATACGCAGTATTTT. It translates to CASSGHRVTDTQYF.

The chain is built from TRBV19 and TRBJ2-7, with D unclear. The length of the CDR3 is 12 residues. V lost 4 bases and J 2 bases, leaving 6 bases between the germline ends. CDR1 is LNHDA and CDR2 is SQIVND in the germline V gene (reference sequence). The CDR3 is CASSTDPYEQYF. The CDR3 coding sequence is TGTGCCAGTAGTACGGACCCCTACGAGCAGTACTTC.

The gene calls are TRBV11-3 and TRBJ2-1; 12 nucleotides line up with TRBD2. The germline gives CDR1 SGHNT, CDR2 YENEEA. This CDR3 is built from 18 residues. J lost 7 bases, V lost 5 bases, and 15 bases had no gene match. The CDR3 DNA reads TGTGCCAGCAGCCCAAAGCGACTAGCGGGAGCGCAGGTAAATGAGCAGTTCTTC. Protein: CASSPKRLAGAQVNEQFF.